This T cell receptor beta chain was recorded in a study of T cell responses to AZD1222 COVID-19 vaccine. Study-wide points: Baseline seropositives among AZD1222 recipients totaled only five to seven. It should be noted that donors were predominantly white British and more often female, and clonal diversity was possibly underestimated.

Data came from immunoSEQ multiplex PCR; TCRdb stores just in-frame clones and leaves some out. The sample lists around 160,000 clones; 88% were seen once. CDR1 and CDR2 from the germline V gene are KGHSH and LQKENI. V was trimmed by 6 bases and J by 3 bases, leaving 18 bases between them. This CDR3 spans 16 amino acids. Regarding this clone: Its antigen is undetermined.

V gene TRBV18 combines with J gene TRBJ1-3; D is perhaps TRBD1 (6 bases). Sample: peripheral blood, taken on day 0 of AZD1222 vaccination. The clonotype originates from an adult in good health. As DNA, the CDR3 is TGTGCCAGCTCCCCCTTAGGGGGATCGATTGGAAACACCATATATTTT. Translation gives CASSPLGGSIGNTIYF.